This TCR beta chain is from a study of human T cells and chemical hapten exposure. This clonotype was counted many times. Time point noted: healthy volunteer bleed at 2 weeks. RNA extraction used unfractionated whole blood as the source of total RNA. The V end was cut by 1 base, the J end by 7 bases, with 10 bases between. The CDR3 consists of 13 residues. TCRdb passed the RACE reads through MiXCR, listing each CDR3 protein once. The repertoire consists of 130,000 or so distinct CDR3 sequences, with approximately 10% occurring once and the leading ten covering roughly 2%. The sample consisted of whole blood. The clonotype was recovered from a male donor in good health. Some clones in this sample may be carry-over from other donors' samples. This rearrangement joins TRBV12-3 or TRBV12-4 to TRBJ1-1, with TRBD1 as a possible D gene (5 bases). The CDR3 sequence is CASSLVRQGEAFF. In DNA, the CDR3 is TGTGCCAGCAGTTTAGTTCGGCAGGGTGAAGCTTTCTTT.